The following is a T cell receptor (beta chain) sequence with its context. Its recognized antigen is unknown. There are no base qualities to consult, and no much larger clone falls within one base. Other DNA sequences in this sample translate to the same CDR3. The source of the sample is a study of blood T cell repertoires in COVID-19 (dated by TCRdb to about 2020). For the wider study: Collaborator samples came from the United States, Italy and Spain and covered acute and convalescent phases of COVID-19. The material from the prospective study consisted of cDNA or gDNA derived from T cells, B-cell-depleted T cells, or PBMCs. The dataset comprised deeply sampled blood TCRbeta repertoires from subjects exposed to, actively infected with, or recovered from COVID-19. The repertoires were released in a freely available public database intended as a resource for research on the immune response to SARS-CoV-2. The samples were drawn from two sources: the first 160 participants of the ongoing ImmuneRACE study, and 950 to 1,500 subjects contributed by 6 global collaborators. Nearly every sample came with metadata listing a de-identified subject ID, COVID-19 status, age in years and sex. Where available, HLA class I and class II types were obtained from metadata supplied by the sample provider rather than from assay-based typing. Paper-wide results and their limitations: Clinical and demographic metadata were provided uncurated, with the amount varying by source and participant.

Collaborating institutions collected whole blood in K2EDTA tubes following their own protocols. For TCRbeta analysis, collaborator samples were shipped as frozen whole blood, as isolated PBMCs, or as DNA extracted from either sample type. Sequences MNHEY (CDR1) and SVGAGI (CDR2) are obtained from the germline V gene. V was cut back by 8 bases and J by 1 base, leaving a gap of 7 bases between them. The CDR3 spans 12 residues, from the cysteine through the phenylalanine. The CDR3 DNA has 36 bases and is translated from base 1. TCRbeta CDR3 regions were amplified from genomic DNA by means of the immunoSEQ Assay, a bias-controlled multiplex PCR. The paper's data handling went like this. The number of nucleated cells in each sample was estimated from the amplification of reference gene primers within the assay. To quantify the absolute abundance of each unique TCRbeta CDR3 rearrangement, sequence reads were collapsed and filtered. For each sample, productive Simpson clonality was calculated by taking the square root of Simpson's diversity index across productive rearrangements. The source is immuneACCESS, and TCRdb retained only in-frame sequences with V and J called. Part of the clones is not carried over; for the studies checked, unresolved V genes explain less than half of this, and the remainder is unexplained. For V, J and clone size, that table is used; D and trimming come from the DNA. For this sample there are about 200,000 clones; 88% appear just once. 1.5% to 2% of the sample is in the top ten clones.

Input material: peripheral blood. This sequence uses TRBV6-5 and TRBJ2-3; the D gene is not confidently resolved. The sequence was obtained from a young man with active or convalescent COVID-19. The CDR3 amino acid sequence is: CASGRRTDTQYF. The DNA reads TGTGCCAGCGGCCGCCGCACAGATACGCAGTATTTT.